Listed below are T cell receptor beta chains from one sample, sequenced in a study of cytomegalovirus exposure and HLA in healthy donors. TCRdb's table, derived via immunoSEQ multiplex PCR, lists solely in-frame clones and lacks some. Among a few hundred thousand clones, 75% to 85% were seen once, and the ten largest hold around 0.33%. The sequencing input was PBMCs. These receptor sequences come from a girl between 2 and 10 years old in good health and CMV-seronegative. CDR3s include the opening cysteine and the closing phenylalanine or tryptophan. Each record gives: V gene, J gene, D gene, clone size, CDR3 DNA, CDR3 protein. A D gene is named only where the DNA matches it firmly. A row's size may be missing; if present it is once, few, many or a size class.

V: TRBV7-2; J: TRBJ1-5; D: -; size: few; DNA: TGTGCCAGCAGCACAGGGTGGGACAATCAGCCCCAGCATTTT; CDR3: CASSTGWDNQPQHF
V: TRBV6-1; J: TRBJ2-5; D: -; size: -; DNA: TGTGCCAGCAGTAGCACAGTGAGGAGGACAGAGACCCAGTACTTC; CDR3: CASSSTVRRTETQYF
V: TRBV5-8; J: TRBJ2-5; D: -; size: -; DNA: TGTGCCAGCAGCTTGGGGGCCACAGGGCAGTGGATGTTTCGGGAGACCCAGTACTTC; CDR3: CASSLGATGQWMFRETQYF
V: TRBV6-4; J: TRBJ2-1; D: TRBD2; size: once; DNA: TGTGCCAGCAGTGTCGGCCTAGCGGGGGGCTACAATGAGCAGTTCTTC; CDR3: CASSVGLAGGYNEQFF
V: TRBV5-4; J: TRBJ1-2; D: -; size: -; DNA: TGTGCCAGCACCTCGGGGTTCGGCTATGGCTACACCTTC; CDR3: CASTSGFGYGYTF
V: TRBV5-1; J: TRBJ1-2; D: TRBD1; size: once; DNA: TGCGCCAGCAGCCGGGCCGGGACAGGGGAGGGAGGCTACACCTTC; CDR3: CASSRAGTGEGGYTF
V: TRBV28; J: TRBJ2-7; D: TRBD1; size: -; DNA: TGTGCCAGCATCAAACCGGGACAGGCCTACGAGCAGTACTTC; CDR3: CASIKPGQAYEQYF
V: TRBV9; J: TRBJ2-1; D: TRBD1; size: -; DNA: TGTGCCAGCAGCCTCCAACAGGGGAGCTCCTACAATGAGCAGTTCTTC; CDR3: CASSLQQGSSYNEQFF
V: TRBV7-8; J: TRBJ2-3; D: TRBD2; size: -; DNA: TGTGCCAGCAGCTTAGGACTAGCCACAGATACGCAGTATTTT; CDR3: CASSLGLATDTQYF
V: TRBV18; J: TRBJ2-7; D: TRBD2; size: -; DNA: TGTGCCAGCTCACCGATGGCGGGGGGACTAATCTACGAGCAGTACTTC; CDR3: CASSPMAGGLIYEQYF
V: TRBV6-5; J: TRBJ2-5; D: -; size: -; DNA: TGTGCCAGCACCGAAGGGGGGGGATTAGTGGAGACCCAGTACTTC; CDR3: CASTEGGGLVETQYF
V: TRBV6-1; J: TRBJ2-7; D: -; size: once; DNA: TGTGCCAGCAGTGAAGCGGGCAGGGGAAGCGAGCAGTACTTC; CDR3: CASSEAGRGSEQYF
V: TRBV5-1; J: TRBJ1-1; D: -; size: -; DNA: TGCGCCAGCAGCTTGGTCGGAGGGGTTCTGACTGAAGCTTTCTTT; CDR3: CASSLVGGVLTEAFF
V: TRBV18; J: TRBJ2-7; D: TRBD2; size: -; DNA: TGTGCCAGCTCACCAGGTACTAGCGGGAGCCATAGCGAGCAGTACTTC; CDR3: CASSPGTSGSHSEQYF
V: TRBV6-1; J: TRBJ2-5; D: TRBD1; size: -; DNA: TGTGCCAGCAGTGCAGGGGGCTATGAAGAGACCCAGTACTTC; CDR3: CASSAGGYEETQYF
V: TRBV9; J: TRBJ2-3; D: TRBD2; size: -; DNA: TGTGCCAGCAGCGTAGATTTATCGGGGGGGGCCCGTCATACGCAGTATTTT; CDR3: CASSVDLSGGARHTQYF
V: TRBV9; J: TRBJ2-3; D: TRBD2; size: -; DNA: TGTGCCAGCAGCGTTAAGAAAAAGCGGGGCAGCACAGATACGCAGTATTTT; CDR3: CASSVKKKRGSTDTQYF
V: TRBV2; J: TRBJ1-6; D: TRBD1; size: few; DNA: TGTGCCAGCAGTGAAGAAGGGGGCGGGAATTCACCCCTCCACTTT; CDR3: CASSEEGGGNSPLHF
V: TRBV4-2; J: TRBJ2-2; D: TRBD1; size: -; DNA: TGTGCCAGCAGCCAAGTCGCAGGGGGCAGAGACGGGGAGCTGTTTTTT; CDR3: CASSQVAGGRDGELFF
V: TRBV18; J: TRBJ2-5; D: -; size: -; DNA: TGTGCCAGCTCACCACCCGAGTACCAAGAGACCCAGTACTTC; CDR3: CASSPPEYQETQYF
V: TRBV4-2; J: TRBJ2-1; D: TRBD2; size: once; DNA: TGTGCCAGCAGCATGGGGACTAGCGGGGGGGCCGGGCAGTTCTTC; CDR3: CASSMGTSGGAGQFF
V: TRBV4-1; J: TRBJ1-5; D: TRBD1; size: once; DNA: TGCGCCAGCAGCCGCCGGGGGGCAGGGGGCAGCAATCAGCCCCAGCATTTT; CDR3: CASSRRGAGGSNQPQHF
V: TRBV5-1; J: TRBJ1-3; D: TRBD1; size: -; DNA: TGCGCCAGCAGCTTACAGGGGTCTGGAAACACCATATATTTT; CDR3: CASSLQGSGNTIYF
V: TRBV5-1; J: TRBJ2-3; D: -; size: -; DNA: TGCGCCAGCAGCTTGTCTGCGGGCCGGGTCACAGATACGCAGTATTTT; CDR3: CASSLSAGRVTDTQYF
V: TRBV5-6; J: TRBJ2-3; D: -; size: -; DNA: TGTGCCAGCAGGGACACGGGGGGCGTCCTGGATACGCAGTATTTT; CDR3: CASRDTGGVLDTQYF
V: TRBV6-5; J: TRBJ2-7; D: TRBD1; size: -; DNA: TGTGCCAGCAGTGCGGAGGGGACAGGGACCTACGAGCAGTACTTC; CDR3: CASSAEGTGTYEQYF
V: TRBV7-9; J: TRBJ1-2; D: TRBD1; size: -; DNA: TGTGCCAGCAGCTCAACTCCCCGGGACAGGCTCGGCTACACCTTC; CDR3: CASSSTPRDRLGYTF
V: TRBV6-6; J: TRBJ1-2; D: -; size: few; DNA: TGTGCCAGCAGTTACACGGGTTTGCGTGGCTACACCTTC; CDR3: CASSYTGLRGYTF
V: TRBV7-9; J: TRBJ2-1; D: TRBD1; size: once; DNA: TGTGCCAGACAGGGGGCTGAGGGTGAGCAGTTCTTC; CDR3: CARQGAEGEQFF
V: TRBV7-8; J: TRBJ1-2; D: -; size: -; DNA: TGTGCCAGCAGCTTAGCCGCAGGGCCCTATGGCTACACCTTC; CDR3: CASSLAAGPYGYTF
V: TRBV5-4; J: TRBJ2-5; D: TRBD2; size: -; DNA: TGTGCCAGCAGCATACTAGCGGGGGGGCAGCAAGAGACCCAGTACTTC; CDR3: CASSILAGGQQETQYF
V: TRBV4-1; J: TRBJ2-6; D: TRBD1; size: -; DNA: TGCGCCAGCAGCCAAGGACTTCCCGGGGGGACAGGGCTATGGGGGGCCAACGTCCTGACTTTC; CDR3: CASSQGLPGGTGLWGANVLTF
V: TRBV7-9; J: TRBJ2-7; D: -; size: once; DNA: TGTGCCAGCAGCTTAGCTTACTACGAGCAGTACTTC; CDR3: CASSLAYYEQYF
V: TRBV5-6; J: TRBJ1-1; D: -; size: -; DNA: TGTGCCAGCAGCTTTATGAACACTGAAGCTTTCTTT; CDR3: CASSFMNTEAFF
V: TRBV7-8; J: TRBJ1-4; D: -; size: -; DNA: TGTGCCAGCAGCCCTCCCGGCGGAACAACTAATGAAAAACTGTTTTTT; CDR3: CASSPPGGTTNEKLFF
V: TRBV6-5; J: TRBJ1-2; D: TRBD1; size: -; DNA: TGTGCCAGCAGTTACCCGGACAGGGGTGGCTACACCTTC; CDR3: CASSYPDRGGYTF
V: TRBV6-1; J: TRBJ2-7; D: TRBD2; size: -; DNA: TGTGCCACCTTCGGACTAGCGGGGGGCTACGAGCAGTACTTC; CDR3: CATFGLAGGYEQYF
V: TRBV7-2; J: TRBJ2-2; D: -; size: -; DNA: TGTGCCAGCAGTCCAACAGGGACCGGGGAGCTGTTTTTT; CDR3: CASSPTGTGELFF
V: TRBV10-3; J: TRBJ2-2; D: TRBD2; size: -; DNA: TGTGCCATCAGTGAATGGGCCTATGTTCGAGTCAGCGGGGGGGCCCTCCGGGAGCTGTTTTTT; CDR3: CAISEWAYVRVSGGALRELFF
V: TRBV9; J: TRBJ2-2; D: -; size: few; DNA: TGTGCCAGCAGCGGCCGACAGGCCACCGGGGAGCTGTTTTTT; CDR3: CASSGRQATGELFF
V: TRBV5-1; J: TRBJ2-7; D: TRBD2; size: -; DNA: TGCGCCAGCAGCTCGAGACTAGCGGGGGTTTACGAGCAGTACTTC; CDR3: CASSSRLAGVYEQYF
V: TRBV7-6; J: TRBJ2-1; D: -; size: -; DNA: TGTGCCAGCAGCCTCCCGCAGGGGGCTACTAGCGGGGAGCAGTTCTTC; CDR3: CASSLPQGATSGEQFF
V: TRBV7-8; J: TRBJ2-3; D: -; size: once; DNA: TGTGCCAGCACCCTTTACCTAGCCGGGTACACAGATACGCAGTATTTT; CDR3: CASTLYLAGYTDTQYF
V: TRBV30; J: TRBJ2-2; D: TRBD2; size: -; DNA: TGTGCCTCGGGACTAGCGGGAGGGCCGGTCGGGGAGCTGTTTTTT; CDR3: CASGLAGGPVGELFF
V: TRBV5-1; J: TRBJ2-7; D: -; size: -; DNA: TGCGCCAGCAGCCTTAAGTCTTTCGGTCAGGGAAGGGCCTACGAGCAGTACTTC; CDR3: CASSLKSFGQGRAYEQYF
V: TRBV14; J: TRBJ1-1; D: -; size: -; DNA: TGTGCCAGCAGCCAAGGGATAGCCACTGAAGCTTTCTTT; CDR3: CASSQGIATEAFF
V: TRBV6-1; J: TRBJ2-1; D: TRBD2; size: once; DNA: TGTGCCAGCAAACCTAGCGGGCGCAATGAGCAGTTCTTC; CDR3: CASKPSGRNEQFF
V: TRBV28; J: TRBJ2-7; D: -; size: once; DNA: TGTGCCAGCAAGATCGGGGGTTTCGAGTCCTACGAGCAGTACTTC; CDR3: CASKIGGFESYEQYF
V: TRBV5-1; J: TRBJ1-1; D: TRBD1; size: -; DNA: TGCGCCAGCAGCCTCCCACAGGGGACCGAAGCTTTCTTT; CDR3: CASSLPQGTEAFF
V: TRBV19; J: TRBJ1-3; D: -; size: -; DNA: TGTGCCAGTAGTATAACTGGCTCTGGAAACACCATATATTTT; CDR3: CASSITGSGNTIYF
V: TRBV7-8; J: TRBJ2-7; D: -; size: -; DNA: TGTGCCAGCAGCTTACTCCCAGGGGCGAGCTCCTACGAGCAGTACTTC; CDR3: CASSLLPGASSYEQYF